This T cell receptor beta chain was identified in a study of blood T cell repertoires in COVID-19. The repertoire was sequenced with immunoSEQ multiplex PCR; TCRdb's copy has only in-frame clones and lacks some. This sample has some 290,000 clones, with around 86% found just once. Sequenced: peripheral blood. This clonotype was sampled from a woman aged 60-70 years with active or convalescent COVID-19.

CDR3 protein: CASSLVKGGEQYF. The CDR3 DNA sequence: TGTGCCAGCAGCTTAGTAAAGGGAGGGGAGCAGTACTTC. J is TRBJ2-7 and V is TRBV7-9; 7 nucleotides align to TRBD2. The CDR3 is 13 amino acids. Losses at the gene ends were 1 base for V and 7 bases for J; bases not matched to a gene: 4. Germline-derived CDR1 and CDR2 are SEHNR and FQNEAQ (reference sequence). The full variable domain, with the rest looked up from reference TRBV7-9 and TRBJ2-7, is DTGVSQNPRHKITKRGQNVTFRCDPISEHNRLYWYRQTLGQGPEFLTYFQNEAQLEKSRLLSDRFSAERPKGSFSTLEIQRTEQGDSAMYLCASSLVKGGEQYFGPGTRLTVT.